The entry that follows covers one T cell receptor (beta chain) sequence. This entry comes from a study of blood T cell repertoires in COVID-19. The CDR3 has 12 residues. The V gene's germline CDR1 is SGDLS and CDR2 YYNGEE. Trimming left V 6 bases short and J 4 bases short, with 8 bases between. Original data processing: From reference gene primer amplification, estimates of nucleated cell counts were derived. TCRdb's table, derived via immunoSEQ multiplex PCR, lists solely in-frame clones and lacks some. The V and J calls and clone size were taken over from that table, and D and trimming were inferred from the DNA. The table includes roughly 280,000 clones, approximately 83% detected once.

Material: peripheral blood. The origin of this receptor is a woman in her 70s with acute or convalescent COVID-19. This chain connects TRBV9 to TRBJ1-3; no clear D gene. This chain's CDR3 is CASTSSGNTIYF. The CDR3 DNA reads TGTGCCAGCACCTCCTCCGGAAACACCATATATTTT.